Below, 8 T cell receptor beta chains from the same sample are listed, as sequenced in a study of T-cell reconstitution after alpha-beta-depleted transplantation in children. TCRbeta library preparation incorporated unique molecular identifiers. One entry per CDR3 protein results from TCRdb running MiXCR on the PCR reads. The data contain around 96,000 distinct CDR3 sequences, more than 10% of them singletons. The sequenced sample was PBMCs from the stem cell graft donor, obtained from the stem cell graft. These receptors originate from a human donor who donated a stem cell graft to a child with inherited bone marrow failure.

This rearrangement joins TRBV20-1 to TRBJ2-3; TRBD1 might be the D (6 bases). Trimming left V 4 bases short and J 1 base short, with 9 bases between. CDR3 size: 13 residues. Looked up from germline, CDR1 is DFQATT and CDR2 is SNEGSKA (reference sequence). CDR3 bases: TGCAGTGCTATGGCAGGGGGCACAGATACGCAGTATTTT. Translating it yields CSAMAGGTDTQYF.

The rearrangement joins TRBV5-1 to TRBJ2-5; D possibly corresponds to TRBD2 (6 bases). The germline CDR1 and CDR2 sequences are SGHRS and YFSETQ. The CDR3 sequence is 12 residues long. V shed 3 bases and J shed 9 bases, with 12 bases lying between them. The CDR3 nucleotides are TGCGCCAGCAGCTCGGAGGGCACCGCCCAGTACTTC. It encodes CASSSEGTAQYF.

This clonotype came up many times. The V gene is TRBV28, the J gene TRBJ2-7; D may match TRBD1 or TRBD2 (6 bases each). Trimming left V 3 bases short and J 2 bases short, with 17 bases between. This CDR3 is built from 16 residues. Germline loops: CDR1 MDHEN, CDR2 SYDVKM. The CDR3 coding sequence is TGTGCCAGCAGTTTTCGGGGGCTAGTCGGAACCTACGAGCAGTACTTC. Protein product: CASSFRGLVGTYEQYF. Complete variable domain (other parts from reference TRBV28 and TRBJ2-7): DVKVTQSSRYLVKRTGEKVFLECVQDMDHENMFWYRQDPGLGLRLIYFSYDVKMKEKGDIPEGYSVSREKKERFSLILESASTNQTSMYLCASSFRGLVGTYEQYFGPGTRLTVT.

The CDR3 reads CASGPAHNKGTSGRKQFF. The CDR3 DNA sequence: TGTGCCAGCGGCCCAGCTCACAACAAAGGGACTAGCGGGAGAAAGCAGTTCTTC. The V and J genes are TRBV4-2 and TRBJ2-1, with 14 bases matching TRBD2. CDR1 LGHNA and CDR2 YNFKEQ come from the germline V gene. The CDR3 loop spans 18 amino acids. V lost 8 bases, J lost 11 bases, and 20 bases stayed unmatched.

The chain recombines TRBV29-1 with TRBJ2-2; 14 bases align to TRBD2. This CDR3 comprises 14 residues. Germline CDR1 reads SQVTM; CDR2 reads ANQGSEA. This CDR3 reads CRGLAGGNTGELFF. As DNA, the CDR3 is TGCAGAGGACTAGCGGGAGGGAACACCGGGGAGCTGTTTTTT.

This clonotype was recorded once. V gene TRBV20-1 combines with J gene TRBJ2-1; 7 bases agree with TRBD2. Germline CDR1 reads DFQATT; CDR2 reads SNEGSKA (reference sequence). There are 14 residues in the CDR3. Germline trimming cut 0 bases from V and 3 bases from J; bases unmatched to any gene: 2. Written as DNA, the CDR3 is TGCAGTGCTAGAGATGGGGGGGACTACAATGAGCAGTTCTTC. Its protein product is CSARDGGDYNEQFF.

This clonotype occurred many times. V gene TRBV20-1 combines with J gene TRBJ2-5, with TRBD2 matching 7 bases. The junction had 2 bases not matched to a gene; V was cut back by 0 bases and J by 1 base. The germline V gene encodes CDR1 DFQATT and CDR2 SNEGSKA (reference sequence). The CDR3 runs 14 residues. The CDR3 protein is CSARDGGGQETQYF. CDR3 coding DNA: TGCAGTGCTAGAGATGGGGGGGGCCAAGAGACCCAGTACTTC.

This clonotype is a singleton in its sample. The rearrangement links TRBV18 to TRBJ2-4; the D is unclear. CDR3 size: 14 residues. The germline gives CDR1 KGHSH, CDR2 LQKENI. V was clipped by 6 bases and J by 5 bases, with 14 bases between them. CDR3 in DNA: TGTGCCAGCTCGGGCGGCAGCACTCAAAACATTCAGTACTTC. Protein sequence: CASSGGSTQNIQYF.